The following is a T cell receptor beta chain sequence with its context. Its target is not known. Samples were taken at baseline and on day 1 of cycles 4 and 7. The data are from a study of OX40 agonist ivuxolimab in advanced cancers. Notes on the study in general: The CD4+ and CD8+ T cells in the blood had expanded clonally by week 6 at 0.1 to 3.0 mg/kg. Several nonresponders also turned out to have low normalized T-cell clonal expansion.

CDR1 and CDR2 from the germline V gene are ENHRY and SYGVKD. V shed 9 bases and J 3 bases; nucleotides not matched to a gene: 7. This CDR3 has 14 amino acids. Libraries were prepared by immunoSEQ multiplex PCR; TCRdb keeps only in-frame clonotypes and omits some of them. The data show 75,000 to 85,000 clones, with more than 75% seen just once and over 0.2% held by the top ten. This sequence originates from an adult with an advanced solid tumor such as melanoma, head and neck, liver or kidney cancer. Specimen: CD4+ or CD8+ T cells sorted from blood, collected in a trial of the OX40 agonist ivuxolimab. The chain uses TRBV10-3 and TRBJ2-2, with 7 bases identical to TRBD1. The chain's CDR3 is CAMSMGQHTGELFF. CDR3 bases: TGTGCCATGAGCATGGGACAGCACACCGGGGAGCTGTTTTTT.